What follows are 21 T cell receptor beta chains derived from one specimen sequenced in a study of blood T cell repertoires in COVID-19. Assay used: immunoSEQ multiplex PCR; TCRdb lists only in-frame clones, some missing. In the table there are about 170,000 clones, 65% to 85% of which are singletons. The sequencing input was peripheral blood. The receptors here all came from a man between 65 and 85 years old with active or convalescent COVID-19.

This chain connects TRBV7-3 to TRBJ2-2; 8 bases fit TRBD2. Trimming at V came to 3 bases and at J to 4 bases, leaving 7 bases not matched to a gene. CDR1 is SGHTA, CDR2 FQGTGA, per germline. The CDR3 is 16 amino acids. DNA for the CDR3: TGTGCCAGCAGCTTTAGCGGGACCCGCGGCACCGGGGAGCTGTTTTTT. Its protein is CASSFSGTRGTGELFF.

The chain combines TRBV5-5 with TRBJ2-1, with D possibly TRBD1 on 5 matching bases. Trimming removed 4 bases at V and 1 base at J, with 9 bases between. The CDR3 consists of 14 residues. The germline V gene has CDR1 SGHKS and CDR2 YYEKEE (reference sequence). This CDR3 is CASSTGDSYNEQFF. DNA of the CDR3: TGTGCCAGCAGCACAGGAGATTCCTACAATGAGCAGTTCTTC.

The CDR3 loop is CASSLRGDTQYF. For the CDR3, the DNA is TGCGCCAGCAGCTTGAGAGGAGATACGCAGTATTTT. The chain recombines TRBV5-1 with TRBJ2-3; no clear D. In germline, CDR1 is SGHRS, CDR2 YFSETQ. This CDR3 has 12 amino acids. Trimming stripped 1 base from V and 5 bases from J, with 5 bases between.

The chain combines TRBV6-2 or TRBV6-3 with TRBJ1-2; D possibly corresponds to TRBD1 (6 bases). V was cut by 6 bases and J by 8 bases, with 16 bases left in between. CDR1 MNHEY and CDR2 SVGEGT come from the germline V gene. CDR3 length: 13 residues. CDR3 in amino acids: CASSTGSMRGYTF. In nucleotides, the CDR3 is TGTGCCAGCAGCACAGGGTCCATGCGAGGCTACACCTTC.

This CDR3 is CASSLGEVGLYNEQFF. The CDR3 coding sequence is TGTGCCAGCAGCTTAGGGGAGGTGGGACTTTACAATGAGCAGTTCTTC. The chain recombines TRBV7-6 with TRBJ2-1; D possibly corresponds to TRBD2 (6 bases). The CDR3 consists of 16 residues. V lost 1 base and J 4 bases, leaving 14 bases between the germline ends. Germline V gene sequence: CDR1 SGHVS, CDR2 FNYEAQ.

The chain has TRBV27 and TRBJ1-1; D perhaps matches TRBD1 (5 bases). Per the germline V gene, CDR1 is MNHEY and CDR2 is SMNVEV (reference sequence). The CDR3 covers 13 residues. V was cut by 6 bases and J by 5 bases, with 13 bases left in between. CDR3 protein: CASSGQAMTEAFF. CDR3 sequence (DNA): TGTGCCAGCAGCGGACAAGCCATGACTGAAGCTTTCTTT.

The chain couples TRBV6-2 or TRBV6-3 to TRBJ1-1; TRBD1 matches at 8 bases. V shed 5 bases and J 3 bases; nucleotides not matched to a gene: 5. Per the germline V gene, CDR1 is MNHEY and CDR2 is SVGEGT. The CDR3 runs 14 residues. In DNA form, the CDR3 reads TGTGCCAGCAGTGGACAGGGCGGGCACACTGAAGCTTTCTTT. Amino acids: CASSGQGGHTEAFF.

The chain couples TRBV9 to TRBJ1-5; tentative D call: TRBD1 (6 bases). This CDR3 has 16 amino acids. Germline V gene sequence: CDR1 SGDLS, CDR2 YYNGEE. The V gene lost 0 bases and the J gene lost 1 base, with 11 bases spanning the gap. CDR3 in DNA: TGTGCCAGCAGCGTAGGTTCCAGGGGAAGCAATCAGCCCCAGCATTTT. Translated: CASSVGSRGSNQPQHF.

This clone was observed a single time. The V call is TRBV9, the J call TRBJ2-7, with D possibly matching TRBD1 (6 bases). Germline loops: CDR1 SGDLS, CDR2 YYNGEE. Trimming took off 7 bases at V and 0 bases at J, with 14 bases between the two ends. The CDR3 spans 14 residues. CDR3 DNA sequence: TGTGCCAGCGGCTCCGGGACATTCTCCTACGAGCAGTACTTC. Amino acid sequence: CASGSGTFSYEQYF.

The chain couples TRBV7-8 to TRBJ1-2; D gene uncertain. V was cut by 2 bases and J by 5 bases, with 12 bases left in between. The germline V gene encodes CDR1 SGHVS and CDR2 FQNEAQ. The CDR3 has 14 amino acids. The CDR3 coding sequence is TGTGCCAGCAGCTTAACGGAACAGTTATATGGCTACACCTTC. Translation gives CASSLTEQLYGYTF.

This chain links TRBV28 with TRBJ1-5; TRBD1 matches at 11 bases. With V trimmed by 6 bases and J by 8 bases, 9 bases remained unmatched. The CDR3 spans 15 residues. Germline V gene sequence: CDR1 MDHEN, CDR2 SYDVKM. CDR3 amino acids: CASRGGDRGYEPQHF. The CDR3, as DNA: TGTGCCAGCAGGGGCGGGGACAGGGGGTATGAGCCCCAGCATTTT.

This sequence joins TRBV5-1 and TRBJ2-2; 12 bases align to TRBD2. From germline, CDR1 is SGHRS and CDR2 YFSETQ. Trimming removed 5 bases from V and 2 bases from J; junction bases left unmatched: 4. The CDR3 contains 16 residues. CDR3 DNA: TGCGCCAGCAGTATTGGACTAGCGGGAAACACCGGGGAGCTGTTTTTT. This codes for CASSIGLAGNTGELFF. Complete variable domain (other parts from reference TRBV5-1 and TRBJ2-2): KAGVTQTPRYLIKTRGQQVTLSCSPISGHRSVSWYQQTPGQGLQFLFEYFSETQRNKGNFPGRFSGRQFSNSRSEMNVSTLELGDSALYLCASSIGLAGNTGELFFGEGSRLTVL.

J is TRBJ1-2 and V is TRBV28; 7 bases align to TRBD1. The CDR3 sequence is 14 residues long. V was pared by 6 bases and J by 4 bases, with 8 bases of the junction left unmatched. The germline V gene has CDR1 MDHEN and CDR2 SYDVKM. This CDR3 reads CASSTGAAGYGYTF. As DNA, the CDR3 is TGTGCCAGCAGCACAGGGGCTGCCGGCTATGGCTACACCTTC.

This clone was counted a few times. V and J are TRBV11-2 and TRBJ1-1, with 10 positions matching TRBD1. Unmatched junction bases numbered 3, after V lost 1 base and J lost 10 bases. The CDR3 consists of 13 residues. CDR1 and CDR2 (germline): SGHAT, FQNNGV. CDR3 sequence: CASSLGRDRGAFF. The CDR3 DNA is TGTGCCAGCAGCTTAGGGAGGGACAGGGGAGCTTTCTTT.

The chain combines TRBV9 with TRBJ1-3; the D is unclear. From germline, CDR1 is SGDLS and CDR2 YYNGEE. The CDR3 is 16 residues long. V was cut by 4 bases and J by 2 bases, with 16 bases left in between. Written as DNA, the CDR3 is TGTGCCAGCAGCCCCCGTACCCAGGCCGCTGGAAACACCATATATTTT. It is translated as CASSPRTQAAGNTIYF.

The V gene is TRBV6-5, the J gene TRBJ1-2; 9 bases map to TRBD1. The CDR3 consists of 14 residues. CDR1 and CDR2 from the germline V gene are MNHEY and SVGAGI. The trim removed 6 bases at V and 4 bases at J, leaving 6 bases unmatched. CDR3 sequence reads: CASRGQGTLYGYTF. CDR3 DNA sequence: TGTGCCAGCAGAGGACAGGGGACCCTCTATGGCTACACCTTC.

This clone appeared a single time. V usage is TRBV18 and J usage is TRBJ2-1; 14 bases fit TRBD2. J lost 0 bases, V lost 3 bases, and 10 bases had no gene match. Germline lookup yields CDR1 KGHSH and CDR2 LQKENI. The CDR3 sequence is 20 residues long. CDR3 loop: CASSPFFGTSGSHSYNEQFF. Here the CDR3 DNA reads TGTGCCAGCTCACCGTTTTTTGGGACTAGCGGGAGTCACTCCTACAATGAGCAGTTCTTC.

This clone was seen only once. The chain is built from TRBV5-1 and TRBJ2-7, with 10 bases identical to TRBD2. Trimming at V came to 5 bases and at J to 5 bases, leaving 4 bases not matched to a gene. The CDR3 spans 13 residues. Per the germline V gene, CDR1 is SGHRS and CDR2 is YFSETQ. This CDR3 reads CASRIAGGNEQYF. CDR3 in DNA: TGCGCCAGCAGGATAGCGGGAGGTAACGAGCAGTACTTC.

This clone was detected only a few times. This sequence joins TRBV28 and TRBJ2-1; D perhaps matches TRBD2 (5 bases). Germline values: CDR1 MDHEN, CDR2 SYDVKM. CDR3 size: 15 residues. V lost 2 bases and J 0 bases, leaving 8 bases between the germline ends. CDR3 sequence reads: CASSLGSSSYNEQFF. The CDR3 region has the DNA TGTGCCAGCAGTTTAGGGAGCAGCTCCTACAATGAGCAGTTCTTC.

The chain is built from TRBV14 and TRBJ1-1, with TRBD1 matching over 8 bases. Unmatched junction bases numbered 8, after V lost 4 bases and J lost 4 bases. The CDR3 has 15 residues. The germline gives CDR1 SGHDN, CDR2 FVKESK. Written as DNA, the CDR3 is TGTGCCAGCAGCCGGAATTCAGGGGGCAGCACTGAAGCTTTCTTT. As protein: CASSRNSGGSTEAFF. Full variable domain (rest looked up from reference TRBV14 and TRBJ1-1): EAGVTQFPSHSVIEKGQTVTLRCDPISGHDNLYWYRRVMGKEIKFLLHFVKESKQDESGMPNNRFLAERTGGTYSTLKVQPAELEDSGVYFCASSRNSGGSTEAFFGQGTRLTVV.

The genes are TRBV5-4 and TRBJ1-1, with 12 bases lining up with TRBD1. This CDR3 has 16 residues. Looked up from germline, CDR1 is SGHNT and CDR2 is YYREEE (reference sequence). V gave up 3 bases and J gave up 5 bases; unmatched junction bases: 8. The CDR3 DNA reads as TGTGCCAGCAGCTCCCGGGACAGGGGGCTTGGTACTGAAGCTTTCTTT. Its protein is CASSSRDRGLGTEAFF.